Listed here is a single T cell receptor beta chain. Its specificity is unknown. V was clipped by 3 bases and J by 4 bases; unmatched bases: 7. The CDR3 has 16 amino acids. Germline V gene lookup returns CDR1 SGDLS and CDR2 YYNGEE. The sample belongs to a study of shared clonotypes between healthy human individuals. Running of the assay took place at deep level. Sorted-subset replicate PCRs used approximately 180 ng of genomic DNA. This amount corresponded to approximately 30,000 T cell genomes. The protocol was immunoSEQ multiplex PCR, while the TCRdb copy is restricted to in-frame clones and leaves out a portion. Among around 2,000,000 clones listed, about 92% were seen once. Findings and limits, study-wide: A generally larger estimated richness was seen in naive subsets than in memory subsets.

Naive-designated CD8 cells lacked CD45RO, were positively enriched for CCR7, and omitted terminally differentiated effector memory CD45RA+ cells. The sequenced sample was naive CD8+ T cells from PBMCs. This chain connects TRBV9 to TRBJ1-2; TRBD1 aligns across 12 bases. The receptor was isolated from a man aged 18 to 35 in good health. Some clones in this sample may be carry-over from other donors' samples. Here the CDR3 DNA reads TGTGCCAGCAGCGAGGGAGGGACAGGGGGCCTCTATGGCTACACCTTC. It codes for CASSEGGTGGLYGYTF.